Each of the 17 T cell receptor beta chains below was sequenced from the same sample in a study of TIL therapy for anti-PD-1-resistant metastatic lung cancer. Sequencing used immunoSEQ v3. Produced via immunoSEQ multiplex PCR; TCRdb's table is partial and in-frame only. Here the sample spans 50,000 or so clones, 79% being singletons. Time point defined: pre-treatment sample, taken before nivolumab and TIL therapy. This specimen consisted of blood, obtained at baseline. The receptors shown here come from a woman aged 30 to 85 with non-small cell lung cancer.

The chain joins TRBV6-6 to TRBJ2-7; D is uncertain. Trimming took 6 bases from V and 0 from J, leaving 9 bases between them. Per germline, CDR1 MNHNY and CDR2 SVGAGI (reference sequence). The CDR3 consists of 13 residues. The DNA of the CDR3 is TGTGCCAGCAGAACACTAACCTCCTACGAGCAGTACTTC. Amino acid sequence: CASRTLTSYEQYF.

Only a few counts were recorded for this clone. V and J are TRBV11-3 and TRBJ2-1; D remains unclear. V lost 0 bases and J 5 bases, leaving 8 bases between the germline ends. From germline, CDR1 is SGHNT and CDR2 YENEEA. The CDR3 sequence is 14 residues long. The CDR3, as DNA: TGTGCCAGCAGCTTAGAGGGTAGGGACAATGAGCAGTTCTTC. This encodes CASSLEGRDNEQFF. Drawing the rest from reference TRBV11-3 and TRBJ2-1, the complete variable domain is EAGVVQSPRYKIIEKKQPVAFWCNPISGHNTLYWYLQNLGQGPELLIRYENEEAVDDSQLPKDRFSAERLKGVDSTLKIQPAELGDSAVYLCASSLEGRDNEQFFGPGTRLTVL.

The gene calls are TRBV18 and TRBJ2-3, with 7 nucleotides matching TRBD1. In germline, CDR1 is KGHSH, CDR2 LQKENI. The CDR3 consists of 15 residues. V was pared by 3 bases and J by 0 bases, with 3 bases of the junction left unmatched. CDR3 amino acids: CASSPGTASTDTQYF. CDR3 nucleotides: TGTGCCAGCTCACCCGGGACAGCAAGCACAGATACGCAGTATTTT.

The V gene is TRBV11-3, the J gene TRBJ2-3; 7 bases are shared with TRBD1. The V gene's germline CDR1 is SGHNT and CDR2 YENEEA. With 4 bases clipped from V and 3 bases from J, the junction kept 4 bases outside the gene matches. This CDR3 contains 14 residues. The CDR3 region is CASSSRGMTDTQYF. The DNA for the CDR3 is TGTGCCAGCAGCTCCAGGGGGATGACAGATACGCAGTATTTT.

V usage is TRBV7-9 and J usage is TRBJ2-7; 7 bases align to TRBD2. The CDR3 spans 14 residues. Per the germline V gene, CDR1 is SEHNR and CDR2 is FQNEAQ (reference sequence). V lost 1 base, J lost 6 bases, and 6 bases stayed unmatched. CDR3 amino acids: CASSLEMGGIEQYF. The CDR3 nucleotides read TGTGCCAGCAGCTTAGAGATGGGGGGGATCGAGCAGTACTTC. The full variable domain, completed using reference TRBV7-9 and TRBJ2-7, is DTGVSQNPRHKITKRGQNVTFRCDPISEHNRLYWYRQTLGQGPEFLTYFQNEAQLEKSRLLSDRFSAERPKGSFSTLEIQRTEQGDSAMYLCASSLEMGGIEQYFGPGTRLTVT.

The chain carries TRBV7-2 and TRBJ2-5; D is unclear. Trimming took 2 bases from V and 1 from J, leaving 11 bases between them. The CDR3 runs to 15 residues. Germline values: CDR1 SGHTA, CDR2 FQGNSA. The CDR3, as DNA: TGTGCCAGCAGCTTAAAAGTTCGGGCCCAAGAGACCCAGTACTTC. The encoded protein is CASSLKVRAQETQYF.

V and J are TRBV7-8 and TRBJ2-3; 10 bases fit TRBD2. From germline, CDR1 is SGHVS and CDR2 FQNEAQ. The CDR3 has 17 amino acids. V gave up 1 base and J gave up 4 bases; unmatched junction bases: 8. The CDR3 spells CASSLESPSGSPDTQYF. CDR3 nucleotide sequence: TGTGCCAGCAGCTTAGAATCCCCTAGCGGGAGCCCAGATACGCAGTATTTT.

The chain has TRBV7-8 and TRBJ1-2; TRBD1 agrees at 9 bases. CDR1 SGHVS and CDR2 FQNEAQ come from the germline V gene. V lost 5 bases and J lost 6; bases outside the gene matches: 4. The CDR3 sequence is 13 residues long. CDR3 protein: CASSLWTGDGYTF. Here the CDR3 DNA reads TGTGCCAGCAGCCTGTGGACAGGGGATGGCTACACCTTC.

The chain recombines TRBV4-2 with TRBJ2-2; no reliable D call. Germline assignment: CDR1 LGHNA and CDR2 YNFKEQ. V lost 1 base to trimming and J lost 5 bases, with 11 bases between them. This CDR3 is 15 amino acids long. The CDR3 DNA sequence: TGTGCCAGCAGCCAAGGTTCCCCAAGGACCGGGGAGCTGTTTTTT. Translation gives CASSQGSPRTGELFF.

The rearrangement uses TRBV29-1 and TRBJ2-7; D tentatively reads TRBD1 or TRBD2 (5 bases each). Germline V gene lookup returns CDR1 SQVTM and CDR2 ANQGSEA. The CDR3 loop spans 12 amino acids. V was clipped by 4 bases and J by 3 bases, with 10 bases between them. In nucleotides, the CDR3 is TGCAGCGTTGTGGTGAGGGGCTACGAGCAGTACTTC. This codes for CSVVVRGYEQYF.

V is TRBV2 and J is TRBJ2-7; 8 bases map to TRBD1. Losses at the gene ends were 8 bases for V and 6 bases for J; bases not matched to a gene: 12. From germline, CDR1 is SNHLY and CDR2 FYNNEI. The CDR3 loop spans 14 amino acids. CDR3 residues: CASVSGTGPSEQYF. The CDR3 DNA is TGTGCCAGCGTGTCCGGGACAGGTCCCTCCGAGCAGTACTTC.

The V and J genes are TRBV5-1 and TRBJ1-4; D is unclear. CDR3 length: 15 residues. Trimming took 0 bases from V and 5 from J, leaving 11 bases between them. Germline values: CDR1 SGHRS, CDR2 YFSETQ. In nucleotides, the CDR3 is TGCGCCAGCAGCTTGGCCGTTTCGTGGAATGAAAAACTGTTTTTT. Its protein is CASSLAVSWNEKLFF. The full variable domain, its missing parts supplied by reference TRBV5-1 and TRBJ1-4, is KAGVTQTPRYLIKTRGQQVTLSCSPISGHRSVSWYQQTPGQGLQFLFEYFSETQRNKGNFPGRFSGRQFSNSRSEMNVSTLELGDSALYLCASSLAVSWNEKLFFGSGTQLSVL.

The CDR3 here is CASHSGTGGAGELFF. The CDR3 nucleotides are TGTGCCAGCCACTCCGGGACAGGGGGCGCCGGGGAGCTGTTTTTT. The J gene is TRBJ2-2, the V gene TRBV2, with TRBD1 matching 12 bases. This CDR3 contains 15 residues. Trimming cost V 8 bases and J 6 bases; bases outside gene matches: 7. The germline V gene encodes CDR1 SNHLY and CDR2 FYNNEI.

In its sample, this clone was seen a few times. This chain connects TRBV5-1 to TRBJ1-3; TRBD1 matches at 7 bases. Germline-derived CDR1 and CDR2 are SGHRS and YFSETQ. The V and J ends lost 3 bases and 0 bases, in that order; junction bases with no gene match: 3. This CDR3 is 15 amino acids long. CDR3 in amino acids: CASSYTGDSGNTIYF. Here the CDR3 DNA reads TGCGCCAGCAGCTATACAGGGGACTCTGGAAACACCATATATTTT. The full variable domain, in which reference TRBV5-1 and TRBJ1-3 provide the parts outside the CDR3, is KAGVTQTPRYLIKTRGQQVTLSCSPISGHRSVSWYQQTPGQGLQFLFEYFSETQRNKGNFPGRFSGRQFSNSRSEMNVSTLELGDSALYLCASSYTGDSGNTIYFGEGSWLTVV.

This clone has just a few counts. The chain couples TRBV11-3 to TRBJ2-1; the D is unclear. The CDR3 runs 15 residues. CDR1 SGHNT and CDR2 YENEEA come from the germline V gene. Deletions cut 1 base from V and 2 bases from J, with 9 bases between. DNA of the CDR3: TGTGCCAGCAGCTTAGGGGGTAGCCCCTACAATGAGCAGTTCTTC. Amino acid sequence: CASSLGGSPYNEQFF.

This clone was recorded once. V is TRBV7-7 and J is TRBJ2-3, with D hard to call. V was cut by 1 base and J by 3 bases, with 5 bases left in between. The CDR3 contains 13 residues. Per the germline V gene, CDR1 is SSHAT and CDR2 is FNYEAQ (reference sequence). The chain's CDR3 is CASSLGRTDTQYF. The CDR3 region has the DNA TGTGCCAGCAGCTTAGGTCGGACAGATACGCAGTATTTT.

The chain joins TRBV19 to TRBJ1-1; 10 bases fit TRBD1. The germline V gene has CDR1 LNHDA and CDR2 SQIVND (reference sequence). The V and J ends lost 6 bases and 4 bases, in that order; junction bases with no gene match: 5. The CDR3 sequence is 14 residues long. The CDR3 bases are TGTGCCAGTAGCCGACAGGGGGCGAGCACTGAAGCTTTCTTT. It is translated as CASSRQGASTEAFF.